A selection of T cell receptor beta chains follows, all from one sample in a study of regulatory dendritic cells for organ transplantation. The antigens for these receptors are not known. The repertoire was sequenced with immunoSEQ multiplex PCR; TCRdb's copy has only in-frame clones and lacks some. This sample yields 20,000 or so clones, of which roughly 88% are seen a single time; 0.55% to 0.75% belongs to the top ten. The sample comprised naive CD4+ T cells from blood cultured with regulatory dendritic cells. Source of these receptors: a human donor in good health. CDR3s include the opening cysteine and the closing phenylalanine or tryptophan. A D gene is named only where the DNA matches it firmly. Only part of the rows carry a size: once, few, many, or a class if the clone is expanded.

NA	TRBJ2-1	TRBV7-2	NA	TGTGCCAGCAGCTTAGGGAGGCTCCGCTCCTACAATGAGCAGTTCTTC	CASSLGRLRSYNEQFF
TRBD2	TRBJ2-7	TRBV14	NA	TGTGCCAGCAGCCCTGTAGCGGGGGGGCCTTACTACGAGCAGTACTTC	CASSPVAGGPYYEQYF
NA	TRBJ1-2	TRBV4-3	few	TGCGCCAGCAGCCTTTGGGCAGGGAGAGGCGGCTACACCTTC	CASSLWAGRGGYTF
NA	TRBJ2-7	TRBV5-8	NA	TGTGCCAGCAGCCCGCCTGCCCTCAGGCGGGACGAGCAGTACTTC	CASSPPALRRDEQYF
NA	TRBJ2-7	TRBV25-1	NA	TGTGCCAGCAGTGAATGGGTTGGAGCAGAGCAGTACTTC	CASSEWVGAEQYF
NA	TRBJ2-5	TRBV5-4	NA	TGTGCCAGCAGCCGGGGTCCGGAGGAGACCCAGTACTTC	CASSRGPEETQYF
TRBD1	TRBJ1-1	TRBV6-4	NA	TGTGCCAGCTCCCGAGGGCAGGGGGCGAACACTGAAGCTTTCTTT	CASSRGQGANTEAFF
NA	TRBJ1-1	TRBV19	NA	TGTGCCACAGCCCCCGTTATGGGTGTGACTGAAGCTTTCTTT	CATAPVMGVTEAFF
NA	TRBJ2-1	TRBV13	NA	TGTGCCAGCAGCCTCGCGAATGAGCAGTTCTTC	CASSLANEQFF
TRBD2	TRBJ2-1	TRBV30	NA	TGTGCCTGGAGGGGACTAGCGGCTCACAATGAGCAGTTCTTC	CAWRGLAAHNEQFF
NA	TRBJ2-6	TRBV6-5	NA	TGTGCCAGCAGTTATTCCCCTGGGGCCAACGTCCTGACTTTC	CASSYSPGANVLTF
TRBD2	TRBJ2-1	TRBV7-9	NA	TGTGCCAGCAGCACCCGCCCCGGACTAGCGCGAGACAATGAGCAGTTCTTC	CASSTRPGLARDNEQFF
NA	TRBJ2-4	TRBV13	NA	TGTGCCAGCAGCCCCGACTACAAAAACATTCAGTACTTC	CASSPDYKNIQYF
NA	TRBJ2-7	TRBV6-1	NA	TGTGCCAGTTACACAGTCTCCTACGAGCAGTACTTC	CASYTVSYEQYF
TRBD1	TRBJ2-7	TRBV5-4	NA	TGTGCCAGCAGCCCAGGGGGCCCCTACGAGCAGTACTTC	CASSPGGPYEQYF
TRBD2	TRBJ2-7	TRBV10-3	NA	TGTGCCATCAGGCCCGGGACTAGCGGGTGGACAAACTACGAGCAGTACTTC	CAIRPGTSGWTNYEQYF
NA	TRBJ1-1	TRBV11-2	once	TGTGCCAGCAGCTACCAGGGGATTGGCAGAACTGAAGCTTTCTTT	CASSYQGIGRTEAFF
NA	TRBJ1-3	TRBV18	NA	TGTGCCAGCTCACCATCAGGGAGGGAATTTGGAAACACCATATATTTT	CASSPSGREFGNTIYF
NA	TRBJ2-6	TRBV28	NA	TGTGCCAGCAGTTTTGAATGGGCAGGGAGAGATCCCTTCTCTGGGGCCAACGTCCTGACTTTC	CASSFEWAGRDPFSGANVLTF
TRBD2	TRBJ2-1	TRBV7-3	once	TGTGCCAGCAGCCCTCAACCGGGGGGGTACAATGAGCAGTTCTTC	CASSPQPGGYNEQFF
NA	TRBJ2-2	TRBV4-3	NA	TGCGCCAGCAGCCAAGACAGGGGTCGGGGGGAGCTGTTTTTT	CASSQDRGRGELFF
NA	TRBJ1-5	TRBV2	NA	TGTGCCACCTCGGAGGGTGTTAAGCCCCAGCATTTT	CATSEGVKPQHF
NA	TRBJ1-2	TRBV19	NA	TGTGCCAGTAGTATCGGCCGTCCCTGGTATGGCTACACCTTC	CASSIGRPWYGYTF
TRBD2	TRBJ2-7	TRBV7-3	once	TGTGCCAGCAGCTTACTAGCGGGGCCTCCCTACGAGCAGTACTTC	CASSLLAGPPYEQYF
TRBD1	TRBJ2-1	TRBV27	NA	TGTGCCAGCAGTGCTCCCGGGGACAGATTCACAGGGGAGCAGTTCTTC	CASSAPGDRFTGEQFF
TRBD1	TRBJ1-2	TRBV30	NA	TGTGCCTATATTATGGACAGGGGCTACGGCTACACCTTC	CAYIMDRGYGYTF
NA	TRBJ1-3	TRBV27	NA	TGTGCCAGCAGGTCCTCTGGAAACACCATATATTTT	CASRSSGNTIYF
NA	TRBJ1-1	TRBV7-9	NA	TGTGCCAACAGCTGGGCGGATAAGGCCCTTGAAGCTTTCTTT	CANSWADKALEAFF
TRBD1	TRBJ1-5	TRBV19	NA	TGTGCCAGTAGTAGCGGACAGGGCCATCAGCCCCAGCATTTT	CASSSGQGHQPQHF
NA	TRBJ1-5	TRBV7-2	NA	TGTGCCAGCAGCTTAGGACCAGCAGCCACCCTAGGCCAGCCCCAGCATTTT	CASSLGPAATLGQPQHF
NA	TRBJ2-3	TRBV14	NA	TGTGCCAGCAGCCCCCCTCAAGATACGCAGTATTTT	CASSPPQDTQYF
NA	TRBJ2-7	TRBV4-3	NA	TGCGCCAGCAGCCGATTCCCTGCAGGATCCTACGAGCAGTACTTC	CASSRFPAGSYEQYF
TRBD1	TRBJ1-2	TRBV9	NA	TGTGCCAGCAGCGTAAGTGGGACAGTACGAGGCTATGGCTACACCTTC	CASSVSGTVRGYGYTF
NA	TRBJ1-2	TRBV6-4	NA	TGTGCCAGCAGCGAACCCCGCAGGGTAGGTGGCTACACCTTC	CASSEPRRVGGYTF
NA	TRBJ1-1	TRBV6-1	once	TGTGCCAGCAATCGGCGGGGAATGAACACTGAAGCTTTCTTT	CASNRRGMNTEAFF
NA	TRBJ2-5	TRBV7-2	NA	TGTGCCAGCAGCTTAGCGCAGACCCAAGAGACCCAGTACTTC	CASSLAQTQETQYF
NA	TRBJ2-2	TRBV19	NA	TGTGCCAGTAGTATACTAGCGCCGGACACCGGGGAGCTGTTTTTT	CASSILAPDTGELFF
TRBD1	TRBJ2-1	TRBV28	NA	TGTGCCAGCAGCCCAGGGGGCAATGAGCAGTTCTTC	CASSPGGNEQFF
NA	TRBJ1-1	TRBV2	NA	TGTGCCAGCAGGGGCCCCGGAAGGACTGAAGCTTTCTTT	CASRGPGRTEAFF